These 16 T cell receptor beta chains share one sample of origin, sequenced in a study of a mutant IDH1 vaccine in newly diagnosed glioma. Time point described: week 11, during vaccination. Each dose delivered 300 ug of mutant IDH1 20-mer peptide subcutaneously with imiquimod. The method was immunoSEQ multiplex PCR; TCRdb's version includes in-frame clones alone and lacks a portion of them. The table shows about 64,000 clones, with roughly 84% occurring only once. These receptors' antigens are unknown. Here the sequenced sample was PBMCs, taken from a glioma patient whose treatment included an IDH1 peptide vaccine. The receptors originated from a woman aged 45-59 years with glioma.

The CDR3 here is CASSHSWAGGEETQYF. CDR3 DNA sequence: TGTGCCAGCAGCCACTCCTGGGCGGGTGGGGAAGAGACCCAGTACTTC. The V gene is TRBV4-2, the J gene TRBJ2-5, with D possibly TRBD2 on 5 matching bases. This CDR3 is built from 16 residues. The V gene lost 3 bases and the J gene lost 3 bases, with 17 bases spanning the gap. CDR1 is LGHNA, CDR2 YNFKEQ, per germline.

The chain joins TRBV4-3 to TRBJ2-7; the match to TRBD2 covers 9 bases. Germline assignment: CDR1 LGHNA and CDR2 YSLEER. V gave up 0 bases and J gave up 3 bases; unmatched junction bases: 3. The CDR3 covers 15 residues. The CDR3 sequence: CASSQEVRGGYEQYF. The CDR3 DNA reads TGCGCCAGCAGCCAAGAGGTGCGGGGGGGCTACGAGCAGTACTTC.

The chain links TRBV9 to TRBJ1-6; weak D call: TRBD1 (5 bases). CDR1 and CDR2 from the germline V gene are SGDLS and YYNGEE. Trimming removed 0 bases from V and 6 bases from J, with 16 bases in between. This CDR3 has 17 amino acids. DNA for the CDR3: TGTGCCAGCAGCGTAGGTGATGGGGGAAGGGGTAATTCACCCCTCCACTTT. This sequence encodes CASSVGDGGRGNSPLHF.

This chain links TRBV19 with TRBJ2-5; D uncertain. The CDR3 contains 14 residues. The germline CDR1 and CDR2 sequences are LNHDA and SQIVND (reference sequence). The V end was cut by 2 bases, the J end by 2 bases, with 9 bases between. CDR3 sequence: CASSISHLQETQYF. CDR3 bases: TGTGCCAGTAGTATAAGCCACCTTCAAGAGACCCAGTACTTC.

This clone was counted a few times. The rearrangement joins TRBV9 to TRBJ2-3; 7 bases map to TRBD2. Germline assignment: CDR1 SGDLS and CDR2 YYNGEE. This CDR3 has 15 amino acids. The V gene end was trimmed by 2 bases and the J gene end by 4 bases; junction bases not matched to a gene: 7. The CDR3 region is CASSVGRGGPDTQYF. The CDR3 DNA is TGTGCCAGCAGCGTTGGGAGGGGCGGACCAGATACGCAGTATTTT.

The chain joins TRBV9 to TRBJ2-2; the D is unclear. This CDR3 contains 12 residues. V lost 0 bases and J 7 bases, leaving 4 bases between the germline ends. Germline values: CDR1 SGDLS, CDR2 YYNGEE. The CDR3 here is CASSVGGGELFF. DNA for the CDR3: TGTGCCAGCAGCGTAGGGGGCGGGGAGCTGTTTTTT.

This clone was found a few times. The chain employs TRBV6-6 and TRBJ1-1; D unresolved. The CDR3 covers 12 residues. Germline CDR1 MNHNY, CDR2 SVGAGI (reference sequence). Between the trimmed V and J ends, which lost 4 bases and 0 bases, there was a span of 3 bases. The CDR3 is CASSSVNTEAFF. The DNA of the CDR3 is TGTGCCAGCAGTTCAGTGAACACTGAAGCTTTCTTT.

This clone has only a few counts. The V gene is TRBV5-4, the J gene TRBJ1-2, with TRBD1 matching 9 bases. J lost 3 bases, V lost 4 bases, and 7 bases had no gene match. The germline V gene has CDR1 SGHNT and CDR2 YYREEE (reference sequence). The CDR3 sequence is 15 residues long. The CDR3: CASSAMTGGDYGYTF. In DNA form, the CDR3 reads TGTGCCAGCAGCGCGATGACAGGGGGGGACTATGGCTACACCTTC.

Notes on this clone: One junction end disagrees with the germline gene, perhaps due to a read error. This rearrangement joins TRBV7-7 to TRBJ2-5; tentatively, D is TRBD2 (6 bases). The CDR3 is 15 residues long. Germline values: CDR1 SSHAT, CDR2 FNYEAQ (reference sequence). CDR3 region: CASSLVRGLKETQYF. CDR3 in DNA: TGTGCTAGCAGCTTAGTGCGGGGATTGAAGGAGACCCAGTACTTC.

This sequence joins TRBV27 and TRBJ2-7; 9 bases are shared with TRBD1. Germline CDR1 is MNHEY and CDR2 is SMNVEV (reference sequence). This CDR3 has 15 residues. After removal of 7 bases from V and 3 bases from J, the junction contained 10 bases not matched to a gene. The CDR3 DNA is TGTGCCAGCACTGGGGGCACAGGGGGCTTCTACGAGCAGTACTTC. Amino acids: CASTGGTGGFYEQYF.

The chain links TRBV7-2 to TRBJ1-1; D is uncertain. The CDR3 is made up of 13 amino acids. CDR1 SGHTA and CDR2 FQGNSA come from the germline V gene. Trimming took 8 bases from V and 2 from J, leaving 12 bases between them. In DNA form, the CDR3 reads TGTGCCAGCGGTATGGATTTCAACACTGAAGCTTTCTTT. It translates to CASGMDFNTEAFF.

V and J are TRBV14 and TRBJ1-2, with D uncertain. Deletions cut 4 bases from V and 5 bases from J, with 17 bases between. CDR1 SGHDN and CDR2 FVKESK come from the germline V gene. This CDR3 is 15 amino acids long. The CDR3 DNA reads TGTGCCAGCAGCCCCACGGGGAAGCTCCCTTATGGCTACACCTTC. Translating it yields CASSPTGKLPYGYTF.

CDR3 region: CASRRPWGDFRNEQFF. The CDR3 DNA reads TGTGCCAGCAGACGGCCTTGGGGGGACTTTAGAAATGAGCAGTTCTTC. The V call is TRBV21-1, the J call TRBJ2-1; the D call in the table, TRBD2, was not verified against the DNA. TRBV21-1 is assigned pseudogene status. The CDR3 contains 16 residues.

The chain links TRBV2 to TRBJ2-3; D is perhaps TRBD2 (6 bases). Trimming shortened V by 6 bases and J by 2 bases, and 9 bases separated the two germline ends. This CDR3 region has 13 residues. From germline, CDR1 is SNHLY and CDR2 FYNNEI. The CDR3 region has the DNA TGTGCCAGCAGGGGGGGTATCACAGATACGCAGTATTTT. This translates into CASRGGITDTQYF.

The gene calls are TRBV19 and TRBJ1-4; D ambiguous. This CDR3 comprises 13 residues. CDR1 and CDR2 from the germline V gene are LNHDA and SQIVND (reference sequence). Trimming shortened V by 5 bases and J by 7 bases, and 11 bases separated the two germline ends. CDR3 coding DNA: TGTGCCAGTAGTTGGAGAGTCGGTGAAAAACTGTTTTTT. Protein product: CASSWRVGEKLFF.

The chain carries TRBV5-4 and TRBJ1-1, with 8 bases aligning to TRBD1. V trimming: 3 bases; J trimming: 4 bases; junction bases outside the gene matches: 8. Germline V gives CDR1 SGHNT, CDR2 YYREEE (reference sequence). The CDR3 has 15 residues. CDR3 protein: CASSSRTGQGTEAFF. CDR3 nucleotides: TGTGCCAGCAGCTCTCGGACAGGGCAGGGCACTGAAGCTTTCTTT. The whole variable domain, filled in from reference TRBV5-4 and TRBJ1-1, reads ETGVTQSPTHLIKTRGQQVTLRCSSQSGHNTVSWYQQALGQGPQFIFQYYREEENGRGNFPPRFSGLQFPNYSSELNVNALELDDSALYLCASSSRTGQGTEAFFGQGTRLTVV.